This TCR beta chain was obtained from a study of shared clonotypes between healthy human individuals. Naive CD8 cells lacked CD45RO and underwent positive selection for CCR7, leaving out terminally differentiated effector memory CD45RA+ cells. This CDR3 comprises 13 residues. The V gene's germline CDR1 is GTSNPN and CDR2 SVGIG (reference sequence). V lost 5 bases, J lost 0 bases, and 10 bases lay in between. Some clones are missing from TCRdb's copy, which holds only in-frame ones; the method was immunoSEQ multiplex PCR. The sample lists 1.5 million to 2.5 million clones, approximately 94% occurring once.

The sample comprised naive CD8+ T cells sorted from blood. The TCR was taken from a man younger than 35 in good health. The V and J genes are TRBV30 and TRBJ2-5, with D unresolved. The CDR3 sequence: CAWGIGNQETQYF. In DNA, the CDR3 is TGTGCCTGGGGCATTGGGAACCAAGAGACCCAGTACTTC.